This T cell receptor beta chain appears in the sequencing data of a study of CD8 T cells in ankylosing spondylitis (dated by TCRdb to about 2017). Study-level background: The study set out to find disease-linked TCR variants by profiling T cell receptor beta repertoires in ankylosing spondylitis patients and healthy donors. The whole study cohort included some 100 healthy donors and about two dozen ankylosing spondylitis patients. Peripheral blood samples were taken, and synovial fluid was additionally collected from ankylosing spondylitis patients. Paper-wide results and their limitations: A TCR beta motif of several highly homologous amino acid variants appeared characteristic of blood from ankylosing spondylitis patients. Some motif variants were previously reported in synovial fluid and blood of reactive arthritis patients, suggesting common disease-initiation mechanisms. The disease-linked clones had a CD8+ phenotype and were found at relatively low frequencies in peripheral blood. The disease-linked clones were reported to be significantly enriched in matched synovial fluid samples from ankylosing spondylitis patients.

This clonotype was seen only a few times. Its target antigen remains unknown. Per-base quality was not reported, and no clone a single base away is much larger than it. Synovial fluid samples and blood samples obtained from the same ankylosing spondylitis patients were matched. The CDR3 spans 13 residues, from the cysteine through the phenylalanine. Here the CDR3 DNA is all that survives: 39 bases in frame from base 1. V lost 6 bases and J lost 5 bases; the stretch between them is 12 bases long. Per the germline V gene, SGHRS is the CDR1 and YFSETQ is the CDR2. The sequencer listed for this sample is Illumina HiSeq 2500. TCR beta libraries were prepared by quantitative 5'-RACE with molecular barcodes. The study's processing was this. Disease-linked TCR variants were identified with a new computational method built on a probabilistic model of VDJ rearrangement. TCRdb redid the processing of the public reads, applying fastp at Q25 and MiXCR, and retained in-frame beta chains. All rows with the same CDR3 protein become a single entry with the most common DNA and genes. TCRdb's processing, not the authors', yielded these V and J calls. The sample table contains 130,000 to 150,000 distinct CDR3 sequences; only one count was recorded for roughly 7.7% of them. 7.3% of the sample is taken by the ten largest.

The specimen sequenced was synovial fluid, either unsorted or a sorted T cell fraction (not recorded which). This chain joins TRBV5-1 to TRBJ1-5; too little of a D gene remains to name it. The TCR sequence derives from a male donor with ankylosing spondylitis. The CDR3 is CASMMFPDQPQHF. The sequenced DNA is TGCGCCAGCATGATGTTCCCCGATCAGCCCCAGCATTTT.